This T cell receptor beta chain was profiled in a study of T cell repertoires in cytomegalovirus infection. Overall study context: As its CMV epitopes, the study selected recently identified HLA-C-restricted and well-studied HLA-B-restricted targets. An indication of both CMV infection and matching HLA type came from public TCR beta signatures. Study outcomes and limitations: Dominating the ex vivo response were TCR beta clonotypes that were CMV-specific and HLA-C-restricted.

This clonotype was seen only a few times. Antigen unknown. TCRdb ran MiXCR on the reads and lists one entry per CDR3 protein. This sample has approximately 590,000 distinct CDR3 sequences, with approximately 40% found just once. The V gene's germline CDR1 is SGHTA and CDR2 FQGNSA. This CDR3 comprises 14 residues. The ends were cut back, 5 bases at V and 0 bases at J, with 11 bases in the middle. The clonotype originates from a human donor in good health (CMV status not recorded). Some clones in this sample may be carry-over from other donors' samples. The rearrangement links TRBV7-2 to TRBJ2-7; D gene unclear. The starting material was cultured PBMCs, obtained from culture after CMV antigen stimulation. The DNA of the CDR3 is TGTGCCAGCAGCCGTTTAACAAGCTCCTACGAGCAGTACTTC. Protein product: CASSRLTSSYEQYF.